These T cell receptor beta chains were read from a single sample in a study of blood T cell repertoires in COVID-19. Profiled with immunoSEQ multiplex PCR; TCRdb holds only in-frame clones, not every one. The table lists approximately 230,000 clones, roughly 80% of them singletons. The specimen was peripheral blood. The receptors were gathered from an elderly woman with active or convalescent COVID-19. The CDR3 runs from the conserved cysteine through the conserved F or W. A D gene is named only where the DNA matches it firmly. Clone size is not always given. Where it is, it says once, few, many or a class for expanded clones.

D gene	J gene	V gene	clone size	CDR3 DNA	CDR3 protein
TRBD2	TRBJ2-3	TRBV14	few	TGTGCCAGCAGCCAAGGCCCGGCTAGCGGGGGGGCCGTAGATACGCAGTATTTT	CASSQGPASGGAVDTQYF
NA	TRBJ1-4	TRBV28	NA	TGTGCCAGCAGCTCTCGAGCTAATGAAAAACTGTTTTTT	CASSSRANEKLFF
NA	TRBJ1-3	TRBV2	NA	TGTGCCAGCAGTGAACAGGGCCTCCCCTCTGGAAACACCATATATTTT	CASSEQGLPSGNTIYF
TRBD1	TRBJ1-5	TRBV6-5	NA	TGTGCCAGCAGTCTACCGGGACAGGGGGATCAGCCCCAGCATTTT	CASSLPGQGDQPQHF
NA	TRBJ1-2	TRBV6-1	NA	TGTGCCAGCAGTTCCCAGCGGGACTATGGCTACACCTTC	CASSSQRDYGYTF
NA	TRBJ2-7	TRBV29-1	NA	TGCAGCGTTGAAGATATAGGGGGCTACGAGCAGTACTTC	CSVEDIGGYEQYF
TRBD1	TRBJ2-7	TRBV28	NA	TGTGCCAGCTCCTCTGGGGCCGCTCAGACAGGGAAATCCTACGAGCAGTACTTC	CASSSGAAQTGKSYEQYF
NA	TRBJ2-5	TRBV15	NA	TGTGCCACCAGCAGCGGGAGCGACAAGGGGACCCAGTACTTC	CATSSGSDKGTQYF
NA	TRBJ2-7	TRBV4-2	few	TGTGCCAGCAGCCAAGATCTCGTAAGGCTAGCCCCCAGCGAGCAGTACTTC	CASSQDLVRLAPSEQYF
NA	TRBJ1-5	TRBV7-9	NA	TGTGCCAGCAGCTTAGAGGCAGGGTCTCAGCCCCAGCATTTT	CASSLEAGSQPQHF
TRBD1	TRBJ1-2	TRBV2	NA	TGTGCCAGCAGCCCCACAGGGGTTAACGGCTACACCTTC	CASSPTGVNGYTF
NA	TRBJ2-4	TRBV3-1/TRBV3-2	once	TGTGCCAGCAGCCAAGTTGGGGGCTTGACCAAAAACATTCAGTACTTC	CASSQVGGLTKNIQYF
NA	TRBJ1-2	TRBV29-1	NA	TGCAGCGCCGGACACACGGGGGGGTATGGCTACACCTTC	CSAGHTGGYGYTF
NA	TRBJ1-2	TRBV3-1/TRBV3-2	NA	TGTGCCAGCAGCCGAGAGGGGGGTAGGAATGGCTACACCTTC	CASSREGGRNGYTF
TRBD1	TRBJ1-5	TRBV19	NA	TGTGCCAGTAGTTGGCGGACAGGGGGTCAGCCCCAGCATTTT	CASSWRTGGQPQHF
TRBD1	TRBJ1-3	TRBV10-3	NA	TGTGCCATCAGTGAGCCGACAGGGGCTGGAAACACCATATATTTT	CAISEPTGAGNTIYF
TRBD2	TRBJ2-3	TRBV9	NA	TGTGCCAGCAGCGTAGTGGGGACTAGCGGGGGGTATCCTAGCACAGATACGCAGTATTTT	CASSVVGTSGGYPSTDTQYF
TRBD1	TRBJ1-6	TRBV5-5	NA	TGTGCCAGCAGCCGGGCCCCAGGAGGGGGCGATTCACCCCTCCACTTT	CASSRAPGGGDSPLHF
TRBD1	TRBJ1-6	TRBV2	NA	TGTGCCAGCAGTCTTGACAGGGATAATTCACCCCTCCACTTT	CASSLDRDNSPLHF
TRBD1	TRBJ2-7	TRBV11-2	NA	TGTGCCAGCAGCTTAACGGACAGTCGAGGGGGCAGGGGGCAATACGAGCAGTACTTC	CASSLTDSRGGRGQYEQYF
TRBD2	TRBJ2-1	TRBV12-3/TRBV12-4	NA	TGTGCCACCTCCGCGGGGGGGAGCGGTGAGCAGTTCTTC	CATSAGGSGEQFF
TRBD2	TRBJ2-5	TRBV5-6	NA	TGTGCCAGCAGCGGAACGGGACTAGCGGGGGGTTTGGAGACCCAGTACTTC	CASSGTGLAGGLETQYF
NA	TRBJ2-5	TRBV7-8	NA	TGTGCCAGCAGCTTAGGTGGCGGTACCGGGGAGACCCAGTACTTC	CASSLGGGTGETQYF
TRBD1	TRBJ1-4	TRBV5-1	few	TGCGCCAGCAGCTTGGAGGGAACAGGGGGCAACGAAAAACTGTTTTTT	CASSLEGTGGNEKLFF
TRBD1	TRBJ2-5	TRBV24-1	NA	TGTGCCACCGGGGGACAGGGGGTAACTGGAGAGACCCAGTACTTC	CATGGQGVTGETQYF
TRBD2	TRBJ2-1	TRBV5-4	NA	TGTGCCAGCAGCTTGCAGGCTAGCGGGGGGGCCTCTGAGCAGTTCTTC	CASSLQASGGASEQFF
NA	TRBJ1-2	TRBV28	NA	TGTGCCAGCAGTTTACTCGGACAGATGGGGGACTATGGCTACACCTTC	CASSLLGQMGDYGYTF
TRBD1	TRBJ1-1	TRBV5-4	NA	TGTGCCAGCAGCTGGACAGGGGTACGAGACACTGAAGCTTTCTTT	CASSWTGVRDTEAFF
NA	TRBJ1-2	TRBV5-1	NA	TGCGCCAGCAGCTTGGAGACAGGCTCGCGCTACACCTTC	CASSLETGSRYTF
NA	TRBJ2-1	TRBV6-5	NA	TGTGCCAGCAGTTACCAGGTAGCGCAGACCTACAATGAGCAGTTCTTC	CASSYQVAQTYNEQFF
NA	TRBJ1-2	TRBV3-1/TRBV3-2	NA	TGTGCCAGCAGCCCTTCCGGGGCAGGGGCTCAAGTGTACTATGGCTACACCTTC	CASSPSGAGAQVYYGYTF
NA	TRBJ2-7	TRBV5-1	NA	TGCGCCAGCAGCTTACTCAGGGATACCTACGAGCAGTACTTC	CASSLLRDTYEQYF
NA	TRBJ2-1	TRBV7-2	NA	TGTGCCAGCAGCTTAGGAGTACGGGGGGCCCCCCATGAGCAGTTCTTC	CASSLGVRGAPHEQFF
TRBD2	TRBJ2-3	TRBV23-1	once	TGCGCCAGCAGTCAATCATGGACTAGCGGGGGCCTGGATCGCACAGATACGCAGTATTTT	CASSQSWTSGGLDRTDTQYF
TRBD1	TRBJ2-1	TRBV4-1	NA	TGCGCCAGCAGCCAAGGACAGGGGGCTATTGAGCAGTTCTTC	CASSQGQGAIEQFF
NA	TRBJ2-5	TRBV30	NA	TGTGCCTGGAGTCGGGGGACTCTGGGGACCCAGTACTTC	CAWSRGTLGTQYF
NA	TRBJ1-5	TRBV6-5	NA	TGTGCCAGCAACAGCCAGAATAGCAATCAGCCCCAGCATTTT	CASNSQNSNQPQHF
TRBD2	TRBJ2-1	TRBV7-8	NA	TGTGCCAGCAGCTTAGGGACTAGCGGGGGGGTGGTTTATGAGCAGTTCTTC	CASSLGTSGGVVYEQFF
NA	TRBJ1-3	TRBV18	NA	TGTGCCAGCTCAATAGGAGACGGCCTCTCTGGAAACACCATATATTTT	CASSIGDGLSGNTIYF
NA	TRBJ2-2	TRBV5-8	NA	TGTGCCAGCAGCTTGTATACCGGGGAGCTGTTTTTT	CASSLYTGELFF
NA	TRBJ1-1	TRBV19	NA	TGTGCCAGTAGTATGGGGAGAATGAACACTGAAGCTTTCTTT	CASSMGRMNTEAFF
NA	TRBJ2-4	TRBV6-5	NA	TGTGCCAGCAGCCCGGGACTAGCCAAAAACATTCAGTACTTC	CASSPGLAKNIQYF
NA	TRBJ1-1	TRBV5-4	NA	TGTGCCAGCAGCGGCGGGGGCACAACCCTGGGGGGCACTGAAGCTTTCTTT	CASSGGGTTLGGTEAFF
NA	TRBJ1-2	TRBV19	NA	TGTGCCAGTAGCTGGCTCGGAGAGTACTATGGCTACACCTTC	CASSWLGEYYGYTF